The 2 T cell receptor beta chains reported below all come from one sample, sequenced in a study of T cells in Graves' hyperthyroidism and ophthalmopathy. Amplification yielded TCR beta CDR3 regions, with RNA transcripts as the source. Using the HTBI primer set, a first-round RT-PCR was run on the TCR CDR3. TCRdb fed the multiplex PCR reads into MiXCR, producing one record per CDR3 protein. The sample lists 490,000 or so distinct CDR3 sequences; about 16% were seen once. The sequencing sample was made of blood. These receptors all come from a woman aged 25 to 39 with Graves' ophthalmopathy.

The V and J genes are TRBV7-3 and TRBJ2-6, with D possibly being TRBD1 (5 bases). The V gene's germline CDR1 is SGHTA and CDR2 FQGTGA. Trimming took 5 bases from V and 2 from J, leaving 16 bases between them. The CDR3 contains 17 residues. The CDR3 nucleotides read TGTGCCAGCAGCAGATCCCCCAGCAGGGCTGGGGCCAACGTCCTGACTTTC. Its translation: CASSRSPSRAGANVLTF.

In this sample, this clonotype turned up a few times. The rearrangement joins TRBV10-1 to TRBJ2-3; 10 bases are shared with TRBD2. This CDR3 is built from 16 residues. Trimming removed 5 bases from V and 0 bases from J; junction bases left unmatched: 5. Per germline, CDR1 WNHNN and CDR2 SYGVQD (reference sequence). CDR3 in DNA: TGCGCCAGCAGTAATTTGACTAGCGGGAGCACAGATACGCAGTATTTT. It codes for CASSNLTSGSTDTQYF.